This record concerns one TCR beta chain sequence. Its antigen is currently unknown. These data come from a study of post-analysis software for immune sequencing data. General study points: The study found significantly lower normalized Chao1 diversity in multiple sclerosis patients than in controls. Roughly five TRBV segments, including TRBV5-6, TRBV5-1 and TRBV20-1, were more frequent in patients than controls.

Germline-derived CDR1 and CDR2 are SQVTM and ANQGSEA. The ends lost 4 bases at V and 3 bases at J; junction bases unmatched: 5. This CDR3 contains 13 residues. Every TCR beta cDNA library bore unique molecular identifiers. Once roughly 1 to 11 million T cells were used, approximately 470,000 cDNA molecules resulted. MiXCR, applied by TCRdb to the PCR reads, yields one record per CDR3 protein. The table has around 700,000 distinct CDR3 sequences, 59% seen once. This chain uses TRBV29-1 with TRBJ2-5, with 7 bases fitting TRBD2. This TCR was recovered from a girl aged 2-15 years with multiple sclerosis. The material sequenced was blood. CDR3: CSVVPRGEETQYF. The CDR3 DNA sequence: TGCAGCGTTGTCCCACGGGGGGAAGAGACCCAGTACTTC.